The entry below describes one T cell receptor (beta chain). The antigen it recognizes is unknown. No base quality values were provided; no much bigger clone lies one nucleotide off. This entry comes from a study of OX40 agonist ivuxolimab in advanced cancers. Notes on the research overall: Ivuxolimab was a fully human IgG2 agonistic monoclonal antibody targeting the costimulatory receptor OX40 (CD134). Patients were allowed to have had prior anti-PD-1, anti-PD-L1 or anti-CTLA-4 therapy, and less than 45% of the dose-escalation patients had previously received checkpoint inhibitors. Three dose-escalation patients achieved partial responses, one with hepatocellular carcinoma and two with cutaneous melanoma. The purpose of peripheral TCRbeta sequencing was to test whether ivuxolimab changed TCR sequence diversity and led to clonal T-cell expansion. Intravenous ivuxolimab was administered to patients every 2 weeks at six dose levels: 0.01, 0.1, 0.3, 1.5, 3 and 10 mg/kg. The monotherapy dose-escalation portion (N of about 52 patients) of the phase I ivuxolimab trial is reported in the paper. Of the approximately 54 patients in dose escalation, some 20 had hepatocellular carcinoma, around 15 had melanoma, 9 had renal cell carcinoma and 9 had head and neck cancer. The dose-escalation cohort was 82.7% male with a mean age of roughly 62 years, ranging from about 20 to 80. The paper's findings and limits, for the study overall: After ivuxolimab, CD8+ T cells had more expanded clones than CD4+ T cells on average. Low levels of normalized T-cell clonal expansion were also seen in some nonresponding patients. In partial responders in the 0.1-3.0 mg/kg groups, normalized peripheral clonal expansion was found to be among the lowest, especially among CD8+ T cells. The antigen specificity of the peripheral T cells that underwent clonal expansion was not determined. Clonal expansion of both CD4+ and CD8+ blood T cells was observed from baseline to week 6 at doses 0.1 to 3.0 mg/kg.

V sheds 2 bases and J sheds 8 bases, leaving 18 bases between their ends. The CDR3 measures 15 amino acids from cysteine to phenylalanine. The only DNA kept is the CDR3, 45 bases in frame from the first base. The germline V gene specifies SGHTA as CDR1 and FQGTGA as CDR2. For sequencing of the TCRbeta CDR3 region, genomic DNA was extracted from the sorted cells. TCRbeta CDR3 regions were sequenced using the immunoSEQ Assay. TCRdb's version of the immuneACCESS table is confined to in-frame rearrangements and falls short of the full clone set. An unresolved V gene accounts for under half of the shortfall where checked; the remainder is of unknown origin. The table for this sample lists more than 60,000 clones; about 80% of them were counted only once. The ten largest clones add up to about 4.1% of the sample. The trial excluded patients who had a history of autoimmune disease or were on systemic immunosuppression. In every dose cohort, peripheral blood was drawn for TCR sequencing at baseline, cycle 4 day 1, and cycle 7 day 1. Samples came from an open-label, multicenter, first-in-human phase I dose-escalation trial of ivuxolimab. Adults with locally advanced or metastatic melanoma, renal cell, hepatocellular, or head and neck squamous cell carcinoma were enrolled in the trial. CD4+ and CD8+ T cells were sorted separately from peripheral blood before TCR sequencing.

The clonotype originates from an adult with an advanced solid tumor such as melanoma, head and neck, liver or kidney cancer. The material sequenced was CD4+ or CD8+ T cells sorted from blood, taken in a trial of the OX40 agonist ivuxolimab. The rearranged chain carries TRBV7-3 and TRBJ1-2; tentative D gene TRBD1, with 5 bases matching. The CDR3 reads as follows: CASSLGPSSGEGYTF. The bases read TGTGCCAGCAGCTTAGGGCCCTCGTCGGGGGAAGGCTACACCTTC.